This TCR beta chain emerged from a study of control samples from healthy donors and cancer patients. The table lists this clone with a count of one. The CDR3 length is 15 residues. Between the trimmed V and J ends, which lost 1 base and 0 bases, there was a span of 7 bases. The germline V gene has CDR1 MGHRA and CDR2 YSYEKL. Repertoires were generated with immunoSEQ multiplex PCR, while TCRdb's copy carries only in-frame clones and drops some. The sample holds some 110,000 clones; 88% are singletons and the top ten take 2.3%. Sequenced input: blood. The chain joins TRBV4-1 to TRBJ1-3; no reliable D call. The TCR sequence derives from a woman in her 70s in good health. In DNA form, the CDR3 reads TGCGCCAGCAGCCAAGGCAGCTACTCTGGAAACACCATATATTTT. This sequence encodes CASSQGSYSGNTIYF.